Shown below are 28 T cell receptor beta chains from a single sample sequenced in a study of patients and donors after allogeneic stem cell transplantation. MiXCR was run by TCRdb on the RT-PCR reads, yielding one entry per CDR3 protein. This sample has about 960,000 distinct CDR3 sequences, with more than 15% found just once. The sample taken for sequencing was blood, either unsorted or a sorted T cell fraction (not recorded which). These TCRs come from a human donor who was either an allogeneic HSCT recipient or a stem cell or donor lymphocyte infusion donor (not recorded which). It is not recorded whose cells these are; they may come from a transplant donor.

A few counts support this clonotype. The rearrangement links TRBV15 to TRBJ1-1; D remains unclear. Deletions cut 0 bases from V and 5 bases from J, with 10 bases between. This CDR3 is 14 amino acids long. Germline CDR1 is LNHNV and CDR2 is YYDKDF (reference sequence). In DNA, the CDR3 is TGTGCCACCAGCAGAGATCTTTCGGCGACTGAAGCTTTCTTT. Amino acids: CATSRDLSATEAFF.

This clonotype has a count of ten or more. The rearrangement joins TRBV12-3 or TRBV12-4 to TRBJ1-3; 10 bases align to TRBD1. V gave up 8 bases and J gave up 0 bases; unmatched junction bases: 13. The CDR3 loop spans 18 amino acids. As DNA, the CDR3 is TGTGCCAGCGCGGGACAGGGGAAACTTGGGTCCTCTGGAAACACCATATATTTT. This codes for CASAGQGKLGSSGNTIYF.

This clonotype was counted ten times or more. The chain is built from TRBV4-2 and TRBJ1-5; D perhaps matches TRBD1 (5 bases). V lost 1 base and J lost 6, with 10 bases in between. Germline loops: CDR1 LGHNA, CDR2 YNFKEQ. The CDR3 consists of 14 residues. The CDR3 nucleotides are TGTGCCAGCAGCCAAGGGTCGGGGGGTCAGCCCCAGCATTTT. Its translation: CASSQGSGGQPQHF.

The chain carries TRBV5-1 and TRBJ1-3; 7 nucleotides agree with TRBD1. There are 15 residues in the CDR3. J was trimmed by 2 bases and V by 6 bases; bases with no gene match: 8. Germline loops: CDR1 SGHRS, CDR2 YFSETQ. In DNA, the CDR3 is TGCGCCAGCACCTCCTCGACAGGGACTGGAAACACCATATATTTT. This encodes CASTSSTGTGNTIYF.

The CDR3 DNA follows: TGTGCCAGCAGTCAAAACCCGGACAGACTGAACACTGAAGCTTTCTTT. This sequence encodes CASSQNPDRLNTEAFF. The V gene is TRBV6-2 or TRBV6-3, the J gene TRBJ1-1, with D possibly matching TRBD1 (6 bases). CDR1 and CDR2 from the germline V gene are MNHEY and SVGEGT. There are 16 residues in the CDR3. The germline V and J ends were trimmed by 5 bases and 0 bases, with 16 bases remaining between them.

This clonotype came up a few times. The chain joins TRBV7-9 to TRBJ2-7, with 8 bases that match TRBD1. V was clipped by 5 bases and J by 3 bases; unmatched bases: 12. This CDR3 has 16 residues. Per germline, CDR1 SEHNR and CDR2 FQNEAQ (reference sequence). The chain's CDR3 is CASSPGPGTGFYEQYF. For the CDR3, the DNA is TGTGCCAGCAGCCCCGGACCCGGGACAGGATTCTACGAGCAGTACTTC.

This clonotype has only a few counts. The chain joins TRBV20-1 to TRBJ1-6; D possibly corresponds to TRBD1 (5 bases). The CDR3 spans 15 residues. Trimming removed 3 bases from V and 6 bases from J, with 15 bases in between. Germline CDR1 is DFQATT and CDR2 is SNEGSKA (reference sequence). Here the CDR3 DNA reads TGCAGTGCTAGGGCCGGGACCGTCTTTAATTCACCCCTCCACTTT. This encodes CSARAGTVFNSPLHF.

V usage is TRBV27 and J usage is TRBJ2-1; 7 positions match TRBD1. This CDR3 comprises 14 residues. CDR1 is MNHEY and CDR2 is SMNVEV in the germline V gene (reference sequence). J gave up 7 bases and V 7 bases, and 10 bases lay outside the gene matches. The CDR3 nucleotides are TGTGCCAGCACACTGGACAGGTCAAAAAATGAGCAGTTCTTC. This codes for CASTLDRSKNEQFF.

J is TRBJ2-7 and V is TRBV5-1; maybe TRBD1 (6 bases). CDR3 length equals 15 residues. Trimming took 2 bases from V and 1 from J, leaving 13 bases between them. Germline CDR1 reads SGHRS; CDR2 reads YFSETQ. The CDR3: CASSLDGTHSYEQYF. CDR3 coding DNA: TGCGCCAGCAGCTTAGACGGGACACATTCCTACGAGCAGTACTTC.

This clonotype was observed a handful of times. This rearrangement joins TRBV19 to TRBJ2-7, with 10 bases that match TRBD1. Germline trimming cut 6 bases from V and 3 bases from J; bases unmatched to any gene: 8. Germline CDR1 reads LNHDA; CDR2 reads SQIVND (reference sequence). The CDR3 loop spans 15 amino acids. CDR3: CASRGEGDRGYEQYF. The CDR3, as DNA: TGTGCCAGTAGAGGGGAAGGGGACAGGGGCTACGAGCAGTACTTC.

The CDR3 nucleotides are TGCGCCAGCAGCTTGGCCCGGGGAGATAATGAAAAACTGTTTTTT. This translates into CASSLARGDNEKLFF. The V and J genes are TRBV5-1 and TRBJ1-4; D not certain. Trimming removed 0 bases from V and 4 bases from J, with 10 bases in between. This CDR3 region has 15 residues. In germline, CDR1 is SGHRS, CDR2 YFSETQ.

The chain joins TRBV5-1 to TRBJ2-3; the match to TRBD2 covers 8 bases. V shed 4 bases, J shed 7 bases, and the junction held 14 bases outside the gene matches. Germline V gene data show CDR1 as SGHRS and CDR2 as YFSETQ. The CDR3 totals 16 residues. The chain's CDR3 is CASSLIPGLDLNTQYF. CDR3 DNA sequence: TGCGCCAGCAGCCTAATACCGGGACTAGATCTAAATACGCAGTATTTT.

V is TRBV13 and J is TRBJ2-1; no clear D. The CDR3 contains 12 residues. CDR1 is PRHDT and CDR2 is FYEKMQ in the germline V gene (reference sequence). Trimming pared 6 bases from V and 9 bases from J, leaving 12 bases between. The CDR3 sequence is CASSAGAFEQFF. DNA of the CDR3: TGTGCCAGCAGTGCCGGCGCTTTTGAGCAGTTCTTC. The full variable domain, with the rest looked up from reference TRBV13 and TRBJ2-1, is AAGVIQSPRHLIKEKRETATLKCYPIPRHDTVYWYQQGPGQDPQFLISFYEKMQSDKGSIPDRFSAQQFSDYHSELNMSSLELGDSALYFCASSAGAFEQFFGPGTRLTVL.

This clonotype was picked up a small number of times. The chain joins TRBV5-6 to TRBJ2-1; maybe TRBD2 (5 bases). CDR1 SGHDT and CDR2 YYEEEE come from the germline V gene. This CDR3 spans 16 amino acids. Trimming took 4 bases from V and 9 from J, leaving 23 bases between them. The CDR3 sequence is CASSQTRTYLGSEQFF. DNA for the CDR3: TGTGCCAGCAGCCAAACGCGGACTTACCTCGGTAGTGAGCAGTTCTTC.

This clonotype has just a few counts. V usage is TRBV7-2 and J usage is TRBJ2-3; 7 bases map to TRBD2. The CDR3 extends over 15 amino acids. Germline-derived CDR1 and CDR2 are SGHTA and FQGNSA. Trimming cost V 4 bases and J 2 bases; bases outside gene matches: 6. The CDR3 bases are TGTGCCAGCAGCTCGGGGGGTCGATCCACAGATACGCAGTATTTT. Its translation: CASSSGGRSTDTQYF.

The V and J genes are TRBV12-3 or TRBV12-4 and TRBJ2-7; 8 positions agree with TRBD1. Unmatched junction bases numbered 20, after V lost 6 bases and J lost 7 bases. The CDR3 is 17 residues long. Here the CDR3 reads CASSRLFQGALTCEQYF. CDR3 coding DNA: TGTGCCAGCAGCAGACTCTTTCAGGGGGCTCTTACATGTGAGCAGTACTTC.

This clonotype occurred a few times. The V and J genes are TRBV9 and TRBJ1-6; no definite D call. CDR3 length: 14 amino acids. The ends were cut back, 2 bases at V and 4 bases at J, with 7 bases in the middle. From germline, CDR1 is SGDLS and CDR2 YYNGEE. The CDR3 loop reads CASSVASYNSPLHF. CDR3 bases: TGTGCCAGCAGCGTGGCTTCTTATAATTCACCCCTCCACTTT.

The rearrangement uses TRBV15 and TRBJ2-1; 8 bases agree with TRBD1. Germline V CDR1 and CDR2: LNHNV, YYDKDF (reference sequence). V dropped 1 base and J dropped 4; count of bases not matched to a gene: 6. The CDR3 has 16 residues. The CDR3 DNA is TGTGCCACCAGCAGAGCCAGGGGGCTCCCATACAATGAGCAGTTCTTC. Its protein is CATSRARGLPYNEQFF. The full variable domain, with the rest looked up from reference TRBV15 and TRBJ2-1, is DAMVIQNPRYQVTQFGKPVTLSCSQTLNHNVMYWYQQKSSQAPKLLFHYYDKDFNNEADTPDNFQSRRPNTSFCFLDIRSPGLGDTAMYLCATSRARGLPYNEQFFGPGTRLTVL.

This CDR3 reads CSAREGAQWKNTEAFF. In nucleotides, the CDR3 is TGCAGTGCTAGAGAGGGGGCCCAGTGGAAGAACACTGAAGCTTTCTTT. The rearrangement uses TRBV20-1 and TRBJ1-1; weak D call: TRBD1 (6 bases). The V gene lost 0 bases and the J gene lost 1 base, with 15 bases spanning the gap. From germline, CDR1 is DFQATT and CDR2 SNEGSKA (reference sequence). The CDR3 has 16 residues.

V is TRBV3-1 and J is TRBJ2-1; D might be TRBD2 (6 bases). This CDR3 spans 15 amino acids. CDR1 LGHDT and CDR2 YNNKEL come from the germline V gene (reference sequence). Deletions cut 2 bases from V and 7 bases from J, with 15 bases between. This CDR3 reads CASSQNRGSANEQFF. CDR3 sequence (DNA): TGTGCCAGCAGCCAAAATCGGGGGAGCGCGAATGAGCAGTTCTTC.

This clonotype came up a few times. This chain uses TRBV4-1 with TRBJ2-1; TRBD2 aligns across 13 bases. Germline V CDR1 and CDR2: MGHRA, YSYEKL. The V and J ends lost 2 bases and 8 bases, in that order; junction bases with no gene match: 6. This CDR3 has 16 residues. The CDR3 protein is CASSQSGLAGEDEQFF. The CDR3 DNA reads as TGCGCCAGCAGCCAATCCGGACTAGCGGGAGAAGATGAGCAGTTCTTC.

CDR3 in DNA: TGTGCCAGCAGCGGCCGGGACACTCGAGAGACCCAGTACTTC. Protein sequence: CASSGRDTRETQYF. The rearrangement links TRBV9 to TRBJ2-5, with a weak D call TRBD1 (6 bases). The germline CDR1 and CDR2 sequences are SGDLS and YYNGEE. The V and J ends lost 3 bases and 4 bases respectively, with 13 bases between them. The CDR3 is made up of 14 amino acids.

This clonotype was observed a few times. The rearrangement joins TRBV7-3 to TRBJ2-2; D might be TRBD2 (6 bases). In germline, CDR1 is SGHTA, CDR2 FQGTGA. Trimming shortened V by 5 bases and J by 6 bases, and 19 bases separated the two germline ends. This CDR3 comprises 16 residues. The CDR3 coding sequence is TGTGCCAGCAGCCCCCGTGGAGGGGCCCCATCCGGGGAGCTGTTTTTT. Translated: CASSPRGGAPSGELFF.

This clonotype turned up a few times. The J gene is TRBJ2-1, the V gene TRBV12-3 or TRBV12-4, with TRBD1 matching 12 bases. CDR3 size: 19 residues. Losses at the gene ends were 5 bases for V and 3 bases for J; bases not matched to a gene: 14. For the CDR3, the DNA is TGTGCCAGCAGTCCCGGGACAGGGGGCTGGAGCGGGTTCTACAATGAGCAGTTCTTC. Translation: CASSPGTGGWSGFYNEQFF.

The chain carries TRBV4-2 and TRBJ2-7, with 10 bases matching TRBD1. Looked up from germline, CDR1 is LGHNA and CDR2 is YNFKEQ. The V segment lost 1 base and the J segment 5 bases; nucleotides outside the gene matches: 2. This CDR3 is 14 amino acids long. The chain's CDR3 is CASSQGQGANEQYF. CDR3 bases: TGTGCCAGCAGCCAAGGACAGGGGGCGAACGAGCAGTACTTC.

The chain couples TRBV5-1 to TRBJ2-7; a weak D match, TRBD2 (7 bases). The germline CDR1 and CDR2 sequences are SGHRS and YFSETQ. The CDR3 length is 12 residues. Trimming left V 5 bases short and J 6 bases short, with 12 bases between. The CDR3 here is CASRYREGEQYF. Here the CDR3 DNA reads TGCGCCAGCAGATACAGGGAGGGCGAGCAGTACTTC.

This chain joins TRBV21-1 and TRBJ2-7. TRBV21-1 is recorded as a pseudogene. This CDR3 has 14 residues. CDR3 protein: CASNYRTINNEQYF. In DNA form, the CDR3 reads TGTGCCAGCAATTATCGGACCATTAACAACGAGCAGTACTTC.

This clonotype was seen more than once but under ten times. DNA for the CDR3: TGCAGCGACCCGACAGGGAAGACCTTATCACCCCTCCACTTT. This encodes CSDPTGKTLSPLHF. The chain recombines TRBV29-1 with TRBJ1-6; 7 nucleotides line up with TRBD1. From germline, CDR1 is SQVTM and CDR2 ANQGSEA. The CDR3 is 14 amino acids. V gave up 7 bases and J gave up 10 bases; unmatched junction bases: 13.